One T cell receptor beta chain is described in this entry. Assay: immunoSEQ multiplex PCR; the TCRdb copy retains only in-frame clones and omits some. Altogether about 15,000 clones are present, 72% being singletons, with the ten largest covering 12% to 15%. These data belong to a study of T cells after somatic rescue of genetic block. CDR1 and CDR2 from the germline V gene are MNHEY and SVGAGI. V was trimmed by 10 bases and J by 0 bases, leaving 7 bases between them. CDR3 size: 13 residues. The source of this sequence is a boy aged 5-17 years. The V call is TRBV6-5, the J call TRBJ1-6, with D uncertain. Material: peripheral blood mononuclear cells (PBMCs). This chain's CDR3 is CATRSSYNSPLHF. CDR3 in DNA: TGTGCCACCCGGAGCTCCTATAATTCACCCCTCCACTTT.